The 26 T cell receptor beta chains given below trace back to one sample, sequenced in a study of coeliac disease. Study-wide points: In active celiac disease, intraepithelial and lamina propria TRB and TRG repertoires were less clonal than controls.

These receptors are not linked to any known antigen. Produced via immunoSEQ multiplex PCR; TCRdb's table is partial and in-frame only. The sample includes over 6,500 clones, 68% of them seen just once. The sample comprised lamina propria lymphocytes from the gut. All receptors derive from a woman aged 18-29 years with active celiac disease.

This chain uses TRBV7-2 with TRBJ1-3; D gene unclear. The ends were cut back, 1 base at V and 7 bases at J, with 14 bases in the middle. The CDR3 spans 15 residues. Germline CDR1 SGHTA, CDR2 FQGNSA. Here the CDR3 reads CASSLVRGPMNTIYF. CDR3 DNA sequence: TGTGCCAGCAGCTTAGTCCGTGGGCCAATGAACACCATATATTTT. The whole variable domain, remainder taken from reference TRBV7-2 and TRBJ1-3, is GAGVSQSPSNKVTEKGKDVELRCDPISGHTALYWYRQSLGQGLEFLIYFQGNSAPDKSGLPSDRFSAERTGGSVSTLTIQRTQQEDSAVYLCASSLVRGPMNTIYFGEGSWLTVV.

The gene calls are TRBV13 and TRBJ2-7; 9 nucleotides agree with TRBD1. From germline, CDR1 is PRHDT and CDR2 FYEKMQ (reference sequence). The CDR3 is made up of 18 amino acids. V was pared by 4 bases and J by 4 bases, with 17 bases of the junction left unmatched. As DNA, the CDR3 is TGTGCCAGCAGCTCAGGACGGTACGGGACAGGGCAGAGTTACGAGCAGTACTTC. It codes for CASSSGRYGTGQSYEQYF.

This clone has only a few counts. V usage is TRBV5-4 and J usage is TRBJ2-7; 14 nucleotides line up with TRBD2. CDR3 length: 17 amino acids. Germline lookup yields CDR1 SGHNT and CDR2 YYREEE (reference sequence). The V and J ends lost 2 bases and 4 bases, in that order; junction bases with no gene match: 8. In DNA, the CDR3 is TGTGCCAGCAGCTTCGGACTAGCGGGAGGAGTAGGGTACGAGCAGTACTTC. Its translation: CASSFGLAGGVGYEQYF.

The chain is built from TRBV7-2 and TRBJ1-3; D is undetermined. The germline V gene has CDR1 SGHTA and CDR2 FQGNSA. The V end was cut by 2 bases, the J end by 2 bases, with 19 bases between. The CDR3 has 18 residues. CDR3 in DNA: TGTGCCAGCAGCTTAATGTCTCTGGGAGCATTGGCTGGAAACACCATATATTTT. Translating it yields CASSLMSLGALAGNTIYF.

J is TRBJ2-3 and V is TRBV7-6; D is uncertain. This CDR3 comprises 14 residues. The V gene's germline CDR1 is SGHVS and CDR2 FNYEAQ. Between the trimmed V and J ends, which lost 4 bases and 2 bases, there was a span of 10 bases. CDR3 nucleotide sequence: TGTGCCAGCAGCTCCCAGGAATCCACAGATACGCAGTATTTT. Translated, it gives CASSSQESTDTQYF.

CDR3 region: CATSTSGSSYNEQFF. CDR3 bases: TGTGCCACCAGCACGAGCGGCAGCTCCTACAATGAGCAGTTCTTC. The J gene is TRBJ2-1, the V gene TRBV15; D is possibly TRBD2 (5 bases). From germline, CDR1 is LNHNV and CDR2 YYDKDF (reference sequence). V lost 4 bases and J lost 0, with 10 bases in between. This CDR3 contains 15 residues.

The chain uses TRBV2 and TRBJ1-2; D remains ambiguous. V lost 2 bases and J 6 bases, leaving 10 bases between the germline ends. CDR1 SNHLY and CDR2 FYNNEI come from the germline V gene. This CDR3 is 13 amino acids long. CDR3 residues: CASSEQRSDGYTF. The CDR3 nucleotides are TGTGCCAGCAGTGAACAACGCAGCGATGGCTACACCTTC.

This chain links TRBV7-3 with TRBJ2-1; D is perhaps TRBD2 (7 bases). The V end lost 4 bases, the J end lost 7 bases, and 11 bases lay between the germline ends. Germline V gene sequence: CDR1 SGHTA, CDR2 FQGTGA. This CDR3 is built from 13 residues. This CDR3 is CASSSGRGNEQFF. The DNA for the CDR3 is TGTGCCAGCAGCTCGGGGAGGGGGAATGAGCAGTTCTTC. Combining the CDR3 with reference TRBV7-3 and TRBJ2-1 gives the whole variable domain GAGVSQTPSNKVTEKGKYVELRCDPISGHTALYWYRQSLGQGPEFLIYFQGTGAADDSGLPNDRFFAVRPEGSVSTLKIQRTERGDSAVYLCASSSGRGNEQFFGPGTRLTVL.

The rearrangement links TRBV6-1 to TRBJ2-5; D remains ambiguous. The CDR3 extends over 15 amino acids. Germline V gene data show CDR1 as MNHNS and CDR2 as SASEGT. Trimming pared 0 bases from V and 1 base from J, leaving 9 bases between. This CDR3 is CASSEAPDSQETQYF. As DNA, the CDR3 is TGTGCCAGCAGTGAAGCTCCAGATTCCCAAGAGACCCAGTACTTC.

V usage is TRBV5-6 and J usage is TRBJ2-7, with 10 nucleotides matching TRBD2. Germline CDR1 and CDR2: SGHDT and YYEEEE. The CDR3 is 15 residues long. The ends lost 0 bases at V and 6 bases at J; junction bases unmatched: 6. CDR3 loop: CASSLGLAGGIEQYF. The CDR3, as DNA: TGTGCCAGCAGCTTGGGGTTAGCGGGGGGAATCGAGCAGTACTTC.

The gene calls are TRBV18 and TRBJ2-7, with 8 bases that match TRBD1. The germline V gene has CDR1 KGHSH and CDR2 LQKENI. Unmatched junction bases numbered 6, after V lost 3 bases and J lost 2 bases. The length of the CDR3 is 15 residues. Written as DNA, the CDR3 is TGTGCCAGCTCACCTGACGAGACAGGGGCCTACGAGCAGTACTTC. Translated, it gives CASSPDETGAYEQYF. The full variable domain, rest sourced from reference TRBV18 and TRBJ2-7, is NAGVMQNPRHLVRRRGQEARLRCSPMKGHSHVYWYRQLPEEGLKFMVYLQKENIIDESGMPKERFSAEFPKEGPSILRIQQVVRGDSAAYFCASSPDETGAYEQYFGPGTRLTVT.

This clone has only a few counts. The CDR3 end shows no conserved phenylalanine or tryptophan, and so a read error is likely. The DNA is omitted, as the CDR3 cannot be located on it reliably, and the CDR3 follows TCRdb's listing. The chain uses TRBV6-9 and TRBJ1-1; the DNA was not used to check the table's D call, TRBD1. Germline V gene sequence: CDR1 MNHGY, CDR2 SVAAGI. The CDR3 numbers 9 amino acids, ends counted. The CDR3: CASSEVQGL.

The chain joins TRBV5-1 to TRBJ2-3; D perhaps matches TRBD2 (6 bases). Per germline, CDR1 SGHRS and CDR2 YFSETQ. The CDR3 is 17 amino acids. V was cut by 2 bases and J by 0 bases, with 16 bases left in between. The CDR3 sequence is CASSFRTGLPSTDTQYF. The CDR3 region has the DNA TGCGCCAGCAGCTTTAGGACGGGACTTCCCAGCACAGATACGCAGTATTTT.

The CDR3 sequence: CASTSNSGGQFTGELFF. The DNA of the CDR3 is TGCGCCAGCACCTCAAACAGCGGGGGACAATTCACCGGGGAGCTGTTTTTT. This chain joins TRBV5-1 and TRBJ2-2, with 8 bases that match TRBD2. V dropped 6 bases and J dropped 4; count of bases not matched to a gene: 14. CDR3 length: 17 amino acids. Germline V gene lookup returns CDR1 SGHRS and CDR2 YFSETQ.

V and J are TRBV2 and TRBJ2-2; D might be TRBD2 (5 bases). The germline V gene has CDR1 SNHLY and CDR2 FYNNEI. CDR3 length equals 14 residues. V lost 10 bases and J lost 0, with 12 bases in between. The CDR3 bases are TGTGCCATCCGGACTGGGTCGAACACCGGGGAGCTGTTTTTT. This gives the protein CAIRTGSNTGELFF.

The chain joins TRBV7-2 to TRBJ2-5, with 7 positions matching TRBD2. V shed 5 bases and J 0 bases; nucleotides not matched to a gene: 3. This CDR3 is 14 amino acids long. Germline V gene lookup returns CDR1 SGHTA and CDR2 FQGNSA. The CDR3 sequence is CASSAGTNQETQYF. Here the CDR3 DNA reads TGTGCCAGCAGCGCAGGGACTAACCAAGAGACCCAGTACTTC.

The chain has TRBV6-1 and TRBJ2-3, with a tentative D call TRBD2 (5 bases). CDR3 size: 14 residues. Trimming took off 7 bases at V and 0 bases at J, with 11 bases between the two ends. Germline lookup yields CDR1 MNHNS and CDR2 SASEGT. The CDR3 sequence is CASTGLLSTDTQYF. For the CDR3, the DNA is TGTGCCAGCACAGGACTGCTGAGCACAGATACGCAGTATTTT.

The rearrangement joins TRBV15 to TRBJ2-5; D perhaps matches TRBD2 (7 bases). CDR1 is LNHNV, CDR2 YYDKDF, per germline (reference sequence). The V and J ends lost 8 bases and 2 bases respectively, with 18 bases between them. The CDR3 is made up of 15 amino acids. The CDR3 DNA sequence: TGTGCCACCTGGCCCCGGGGGGCGAGGCAAGAGACCCAGTACTTC. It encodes CATWPRGARQETQYF.

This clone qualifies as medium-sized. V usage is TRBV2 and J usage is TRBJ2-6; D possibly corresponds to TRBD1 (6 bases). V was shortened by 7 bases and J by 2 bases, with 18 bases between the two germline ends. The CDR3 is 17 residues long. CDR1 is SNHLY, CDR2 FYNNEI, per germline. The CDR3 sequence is CASTVDRGGAGANVLTF. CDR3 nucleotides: TGTGCCAGCACCGTGGACAGAGGTGGGGCTGGGGCCAACGTCCTGACTTTC.

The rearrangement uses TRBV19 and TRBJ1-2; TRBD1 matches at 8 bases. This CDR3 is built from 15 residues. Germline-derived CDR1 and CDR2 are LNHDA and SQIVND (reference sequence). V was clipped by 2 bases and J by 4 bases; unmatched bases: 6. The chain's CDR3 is CASSISTDRVYGYTF. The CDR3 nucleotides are TGTGCCAGTAGTATATCGACGGACAGGGTCTATGGCTACACCTTC.

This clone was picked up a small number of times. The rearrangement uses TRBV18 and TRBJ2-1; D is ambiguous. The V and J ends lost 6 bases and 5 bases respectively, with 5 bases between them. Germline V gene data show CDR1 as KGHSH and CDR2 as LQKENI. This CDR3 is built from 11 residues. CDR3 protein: CASSQNNEQFF. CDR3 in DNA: TGTGCCAGCTCCCAAAACAATGAGCAGTTCTTC.

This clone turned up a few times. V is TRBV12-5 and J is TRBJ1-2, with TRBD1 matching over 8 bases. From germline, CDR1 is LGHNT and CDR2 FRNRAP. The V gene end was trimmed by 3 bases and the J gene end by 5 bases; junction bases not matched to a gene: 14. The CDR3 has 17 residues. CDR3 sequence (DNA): TGTGCTAGTGGTTTTGACGGGACAGGCCCTATTGGGTATGGCTACACCTTC. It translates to CASGFDGTGPIGYGYTF.

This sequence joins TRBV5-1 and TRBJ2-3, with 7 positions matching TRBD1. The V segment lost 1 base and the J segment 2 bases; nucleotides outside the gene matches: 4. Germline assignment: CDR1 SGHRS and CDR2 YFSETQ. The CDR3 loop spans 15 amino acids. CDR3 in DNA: TGCGCCAGCAGCTTGAATCAGGGGGTCACAGATACGCAGTATTTT. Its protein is CASSLNQGVTDTQYF.

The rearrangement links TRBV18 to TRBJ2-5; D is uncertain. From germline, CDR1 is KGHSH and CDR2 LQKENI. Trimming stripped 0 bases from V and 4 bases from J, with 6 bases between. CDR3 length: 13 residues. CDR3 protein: CASSPPSSETQYF. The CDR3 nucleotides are TGTGCCAGCTCACCACCGTCATCAGAGACCCAGTACTTC. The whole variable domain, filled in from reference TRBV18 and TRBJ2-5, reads NAGVMQNPRHLVRRRGQEARLRCSPMKGHSHVYWYRQLPEEGLKFMVYLQKENIIDESGMPKERFSAEFPKEGPSILRIQQVVRGDSAAYFCASSPPSSETQYFGPGTRLLVL.

This CDR3 is CASSTTGSSYNEQFF. CDR3 sequence (DNA): TGTGCCAGCAGCACCACAGGGTCCTCCTACAATGAGCAGTTCTTC. The V gene is TRBV5-6, the J gene TRBJ2-1, with a weak D call TRBD1 (6 bases). Germline-derived CDR1 and CDR2 are SGHDT and YYEEEE. This CDR3 is built from 15 residues. V dropped 4 bases and J dropped 0 bases, with 11 bases sitting between them.

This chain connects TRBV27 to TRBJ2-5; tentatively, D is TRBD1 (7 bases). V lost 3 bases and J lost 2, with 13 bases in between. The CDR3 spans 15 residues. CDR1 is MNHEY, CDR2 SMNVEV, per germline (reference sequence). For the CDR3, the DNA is TGTGCCAGCAGTTTCGGAGGGGGCTCACAAGAGACCCAGTACTTC. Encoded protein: CASSFGGGSQETQYF.